Sequencing of this TCR beta chain was carried out in a study of blood T cells in healthy people across ages. The CDR3 extends over 15 amino acids. Trimming took off 1 base at V and 2 bases at J, with 12 bases between the two ends. Germline lookup yields CDR1 DFQATT and CDR2 SNEGSKA (reference sequence). Donation came from healthy Caucasian individuals in Russia who were aged roughly 6 to 95. Peripheral blood from each donor was collected in a volume of 8 to 10 milliliters. Study-level results: Any conclusive comparison of naive versus antigen-experienced cells was prevented by using unsorted PBMCs.

Details on this clonotype: The antigen remains undetermined.

Combining a sample-barcoded 5' primer with a J-beta primer mix, a second PCR ran for roughly 7 to 12 cycles. From the 5' RACE reads, TCRdb called clonotypes with MiXCR, one entry per CDR3 protein. The sample has about 590,000 distinct CDR3 sequences, approximately 30% seen once. Sequencing was performed on blood. The rearrangement links TRBV20-1 to TRBJ1-5; D unresolved. The source is a woman over 75 in good health. The CDR3 DNA follows: TGCAGTGCTAGAGTTGGAAACGTGGGCAATCAGCCCCAGCATTTT. Its translation is CSARVGNVGNQPQHF.